The rows below give T cell receptor beta chains drawn from one sample of a study of blood T cell repertoires in COVID-19. Libraries were prepared by immunoSEQ multiplex PCR; TCRdb keeps only in-frame clonotypes and omits some of them. The sample holds thousands of clones, around 80% seen once. Source material: peripheral blood. Source of these receptors: a human donor in a cohort sampled during active COVID-19. CDR3s include the opening cysteine and the closing phenylalanine or tryptophan. Fields, in order: D gene, clone size, V gene, J gene, CDR3 protein, CDR3 DNA. D genes are given only for firm matches. For some rows the clone size is stated as once, few or many, or as a class when expanded; others skip it.

D: TRBD1
size: few
V: TRBV7-8
J: TRBJ2-2
CDR3: CASSLAGQGIGELFF
DNA: TGTGCCAGCAGCTTAGCGGGACAGGGGATCGGGGAGCTGTTTTTT

D: .
size: .
V: TRBV18
J: TRBJ1-6
CDR3: CASSPEGGGSPLHF
DNA: TGTGCCAGCTCACCCGAGGGAGGAGGTTCACCCCTCCACTTT

D: TRBD1
size: .
V: TRBV3-1/TRBV3-2
J: TRBJ2-1
CDR3: CASYSEGVEGQDHNEQFF
DNA: TGTGCCAGCTATAGTGAGGGGGTTGAAGGACAGGACCACAATGAGCAGTTCTTC

D: TRBD1
size: .
V: TRBV7-6
J: TRBJ1-1
CDR3: CASSRQGYTEAFF
DNA: TGTGCCAGCAGCCGACAGGGTTACACTGAAGCTTTCTTT

D: .
size: once
V: TRBV6-2/TRBV6-3
J: TRBJ2-3
CDR3: CASSYGDYTDTQYF
DNA: TGTGCCAGCAGTTATGGCGACTACACAGATACGCAGTATTTT

D: TRBD1
size: .
V: TRBV24-1
J: TRBJ1-2
CDR3: CATSENDRVEGYGYTF
DNA: TGTGCCACCAGTGAAAATGACAGGGTGGAAGGCTATGGCTACACCTTC

D: TRBD1
size: .
V: TRBV4-1
J: TRBJ1-2
CDR3: CASSQDDRVRYTF
DNA: TGCGCCAGCAGCCAAGACGACAGGGTTCGCTACACCTTC

D: .
size: .
V: TRBV7-7
J: TRBJ2-5
CDR3: CASSSAPKETQYF
DNA: TGTGCTAGCAGCTCCGCCCCTAAGGAGACCCAGTACTTC

D: .
size: .
V: TRBV3-1/TRBV3-2
J: TRBJ1-2
CDR3: CASSQDRGAGPKPGYTF
DNA: TGTGCCAGCAGCCAAGATCGGGGGGCGGGACCCAAGCCTGGCTACACCTTC

D: .
size: .
V: TRBV24-1
J: TRBJ2-5
CDR3: CATSPGQAFQETQYF
DNA: TGTGCCACCAGTCCGGGACAAGCCTTCCAAGAGACCCAGTACTTC

D: .
size: .
V: TRBV19
J: TRBJ2-7
CDR3: CASSPSPGDEQYF
DNA: TGTGCCAGTAGTCCCTCGCCCGGGGACGAGCAGTACTTC

D: TRBD1
size: .
V: TRBV9
J: TRBJ1-1
CDR3: CASSPRGDSMNTEAFF
DNA: TGTGCCAGCAGCCCCCGAGGGGACAGCATGAACACTGAAGCTTTCTTT